This T cell receptor beta chain was observed in a study of shared clonotypes between healthy human individuals. Researchers ran the assay at a deep level. Evenly divided among several immunoSEQ plates was the genomic DNA of each subset. Using immunoSEQ multiplex PCR, the repertoire was profiled, and TCRdb retains in-frame clones only, with some absent. The table records roughly 490,000 clones, 65% to 80% of them present only once. V was clipped by 3 bases and J by 1 base, with 17 bases between them. Germline V gene data show CDR1 as LNHDA and CDR2 as SQIVND (reference sequence). The length of the CDR3 is 17 residues. There were only Caucasian adults among the donors, and all lived in Nashville, Tennessee.

Sequenced: PBMCs. J is TRBJ2-3 and V is TRBV19, with D tentatively TRBD1 (5 bases). The clonotype comes from a woman aged 40 to 49 in good health. Some clones in this sample may be carry-over from other donors' samples. DNA of the CDR3: TGTGCCAGTAGTATCTTTCAGGGTCGGGTCGGCACAGATACGCAGTATTTT. As protein: CASSIFQGRVGTDTQYF.